This T cell receptor beta chain was sequenced for a study of identical twins. Findings of the study overall: Cord blood beta clonotypes that were abundant carried fewer insertions, and memory repertoires showed no such trend. Invariant cells of the MAIT and iNKT types might have partly distorted the zero-insertion analyses. For monozygotic twins, models underestimated out-of-frame TCR alpha sharing.

The sample holds a few counts of this clonotype. Its target is not known. This CDR3 has 15 amino acids. Trimming removed 2 bases at V and 4 bases at J, with 14 bases between. Germline V lookup: CDR1 LGHDT, CDR2 YNNKEL (reference sequence). A template switching step contributed a universal primer site, while unique molecular identifiers were present in the cDNA. MiXCR was run by TCRdb on the 5' RACE reads, yielding one entry per CDR3 protein. The sample lists 1.5 million to 2 million distinct CDR3 sequences, about 31% occurring once. The rearrangement links TRBV3-1 to TRBJ2-5, with a tentative D call TRBD2 (6 bases). The sequenced sample was cord blood. The sequence derives from a newborn girl in good health. The CDR3: CASSQFSGSPETQYF. DNA of the CDR3: TGTGCCAGCAGCCAATTCTCCGGGAGCCCAGAGACCCAGTACTTC.